This T cell receptor (beta chain) was obtained from a study of spatial heterogeneity in lung cancer. The time point is: sample taken at primary tumor resection. This clonotype was observed at least ten times. Its antigen remains unknown. TCRdb called the 5' RACE reads again in MiXCR, with one record for every CDR3 protein. This table has about 25,000 distinct CDR3 sequences, roughly 8.6% appearing once. Study outcomes and limitations: Tumors with more nonsynonymous mutations had more expanded intratumoral alpha and beta TCRs.

The CDR3 has 15 amino acids. Looked up from germline, CDR1 is SGHRS and CDR2 is YFSETQ. V trimming: 4 bases; J trimming: 11 bases; junction bases outside the gene matches: 10. The rearrangement links TRBV5-1 to TRBJ2-3; 13 bases are a match to TRBD2. This receptor was identified in a male donor with early-stage non-small cell lung cancer. The sample here was lung tumor tissue, taken at surgery. CDR3 bases: TGCGCCAGCAGCACCCGGACTAGCGGGAGTAATATGCAGTATTTT. This sequence encodes CASSTRTSGSNMQYF.